The following is a T cell receptor beta chain sequence with its context. Its antigen remains unknown. Primers for the PCR totalled 60 Vbeta and 13 Jbeta. Per the authors' pipeline: Approximately 87 million unique TCR beta chains, some 11 million shared, were counted in a later analysis. Profiled with immunoSEQ multiplex PCR; TCRdb holds only in-frame clones, not every one. The V and J calls and the clone size are those of that table, but D and trimming were determined from the DNA. Among some 99,000 clones listed, 75% to 80% were seen once. These data belong to a study of cytomegalovirus exposure and HLA in healthy donors. Whole-study findings and limits: Researchers counted around 180 TCR beta chains as cytomegalovirus-associated. A previous analysis found most TCR beta V segments productive roughly 90% or roughly 30% of the time.

The origin of this receptor is a female donor in good health and CMV-seronegative. Sequencing was performed on PBMCs.

The CDR3 region is CAISQGAEQPQHF. CDR3 DNA: TGTGCCATCAGCCAGGGGGCAGAACAGCCCCAGCATTTT. This sequence joins TRBV10-3 and TRBJ1-5; TRBD1 agrees at 8 bases. Germline assignment: CDR1 ENHRY and CDR2 SYGVKD. This CDR3 spans 13 amino acids. V shed 6 bases, J shed 7 bases, and the junction held 5 bases outside the gene matches.